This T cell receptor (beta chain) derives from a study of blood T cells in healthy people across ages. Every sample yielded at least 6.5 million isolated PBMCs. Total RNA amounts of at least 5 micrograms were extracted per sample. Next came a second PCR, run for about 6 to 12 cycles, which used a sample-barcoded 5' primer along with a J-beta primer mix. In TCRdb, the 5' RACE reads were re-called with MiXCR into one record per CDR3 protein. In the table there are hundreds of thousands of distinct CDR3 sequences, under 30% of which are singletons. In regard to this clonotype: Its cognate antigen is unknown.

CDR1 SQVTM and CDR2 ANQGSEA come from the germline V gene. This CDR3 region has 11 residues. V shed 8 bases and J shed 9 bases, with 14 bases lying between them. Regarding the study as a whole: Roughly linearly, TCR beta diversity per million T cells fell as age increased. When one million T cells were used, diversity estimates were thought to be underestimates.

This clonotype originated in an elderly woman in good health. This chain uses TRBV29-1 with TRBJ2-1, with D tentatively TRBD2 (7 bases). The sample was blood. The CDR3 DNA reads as TGCAGCTCTGGGGGGGGCGGTGAGCAGTTCTTC. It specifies CSSGGGGEQFF.